This T cell receptor beta chain originates from a study of technical replicates of blood from a handful of donors. This CDR3 region has 15 residues. The junction had 7 bases not matched to a gene; V was cut back by 3 bases and J by 4 bases. In germline, CDR1 is SGHRS, CDR2 YFSETQ. Clones were sequenced by immunoSEQ multiplex PCR, and TCRdb holds only the in-frame ones, with some missing. Of approximately 75,000 clones in the sample, 95% to 98% were seen once. Specimen: T cells isolated from PBMCs. The genes are TRBV5-1 and TRBJ1-3, with TRBD1 identical over 7 bases. This receptor was identified in a human donor in good health. The CDR3 DNA is TGCGCCAGCAGCTCCGATACAGGGGTCGGAAACACCATATATTTT. As protein: CASSSDTGVGNTIYF.